Here is one T cell receptor (beta chain) with its context. The CDR3 contains 15 residues. Looked up from germline, CDR1 is LNHNV and CDR2 is YYDKDF (reference sequence). Trimming cost V 0 bases and J 1 base, with 7 bases left between them. The data derive from a study of blood T cell repertoires in COVID-19. Study-level information: The study drew acute and convalescent COVID-19 samples from the United States, Italy and Spain. The analysed material was cDNA or gDNA that came from T cells, B-cell-depleted T cells, or PBMCs.

Generated by immunoSEQ multiplex PCR, the TCRdb table keeps only in-frame clones and is missing some. The sample lists fewer than 200,000 clones; around 90% were seen once. What was sequenced was peripheral blood. This rearrangement joins TRBV15 to TRBJ1-3; possible D gene TRBD1, 6 bases. This receptor was taken from a woman in her sixties who had recovered from COVID-19. Written as DNA, the CDR3 is TGTGCCACCAGCAGAGACAGGGGATCTGGAAACACCATATATTTT. It translates to CATSRDRGSGNTIYF.